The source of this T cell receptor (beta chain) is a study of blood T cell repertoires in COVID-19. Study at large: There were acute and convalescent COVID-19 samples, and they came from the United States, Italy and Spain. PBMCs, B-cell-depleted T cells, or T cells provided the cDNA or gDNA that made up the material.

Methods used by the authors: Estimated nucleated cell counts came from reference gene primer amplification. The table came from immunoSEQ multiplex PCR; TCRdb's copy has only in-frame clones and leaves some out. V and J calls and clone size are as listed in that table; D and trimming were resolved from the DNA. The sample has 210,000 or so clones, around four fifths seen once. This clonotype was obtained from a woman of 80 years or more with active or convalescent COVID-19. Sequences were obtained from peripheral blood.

The CDR3 region has the DNA TGTGCCAGCAGTTACCGAGACAGGGAGCAGTACTTC. This encodes CASSYRDREQYF. This chain uses TRBV6-2 or TRBV6-3 with TRBJ2-7; tentatively, D is TRBD1 (6 bases). With 2 bases removed from V and 7 bases from J, the gap between germline ends came to 9 bases. Germline CDR1 and CDR2: MNHEY and SVGEGT. The CDR3 length is 12 residues.